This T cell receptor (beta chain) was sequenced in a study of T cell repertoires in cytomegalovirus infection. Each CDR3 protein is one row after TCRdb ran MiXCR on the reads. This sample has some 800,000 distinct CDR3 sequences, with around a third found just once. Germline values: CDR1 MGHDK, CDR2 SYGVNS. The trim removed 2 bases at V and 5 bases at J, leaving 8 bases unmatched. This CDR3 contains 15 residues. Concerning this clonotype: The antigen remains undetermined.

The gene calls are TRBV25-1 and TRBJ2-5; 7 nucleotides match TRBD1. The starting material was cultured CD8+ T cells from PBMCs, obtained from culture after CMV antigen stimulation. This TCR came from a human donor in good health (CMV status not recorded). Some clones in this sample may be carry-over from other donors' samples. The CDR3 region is CASSEQATGLETQYF. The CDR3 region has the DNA TGTGCCAGCAGTGAACAGGCGACAGGGTTGGAGACCCAGTACTTC.